This T cell receptor (beta chain) came from a study of CD8 T cells in ankylosing spondylitis. Study outcomes and limitations: Matched synovial fluid from ankylosing spondylitis patients was reported to be enriched for disease-linked clones. Within ankylosing spondylitis blood, a TCR beta motif made up of several highly homologous variants appeared to be characteristic.

This clonotype was picked up a small number of times. As yet, its antigen is unknown. A quantitative 5'-RACE method, one with molecular barcodes, was used to make TCR beta libraries. TCRdb reanalysed the 5' RACE reads using MiXCR and keeps one entry per CDR3 protein. This sample yields 200,000 to 250,000 distinct CDR3 sequences, of which over 7% are seen a single time; approximately 5% belongs to the top ten. CDR3 size: 16 residues. The germline V gene encodes CDR1 MDHEN and CDR2 SYDVKM. Trimming at V came to 6 bases and at J to 6 bases, leaving 14 bases not matched to a gene. Input material: blood, either unsorted or a sorted T cell fraction (not recorded which). The rearrangement joins TRBV28 to TRBJ2-7, with TRBD1 matching 10 bases. The clonotype was recovered from a female donor with ankylosing spondylitis or in good health (not recorded which). In DNA, the CDR3 is TGTGCCAGCAGCTTGTGGGCCGGGACAGGGGTGATCGAGCAGTACTTC. It encodes CASSLWAGTGVIEQYF. Filled out from reference TRBV28 and TRBJ2-7, the complete variable domain reads DVKVTQSSRYLVKRTGEKVFLECVQDMDHENMFWYRQDPGLGLRLIYFSYDVKMKEKGDIPEGYSVSREKKERFSLILESASTNQTSMYLCASSLWAGTGVIEQYFGPGTRLTVT.